This is a list of T cell receptor beta chains from one sample in a study of CD8 T cells in Susac syndrome. From the immunoSEQ multiplex PCR reads, TCRdb called clonotypes with MiXCR, one entry per CDR3 protein. The repertoire has 150,000 to 250,000 distinct CDR3 sequences, 90% to 95% of them found once; the top ten carry roughly 0.088%. Sequenced input: CD4+ T cells from PBMCs. These receptors all come from a human donor with multiple sclerosis. Each CDR3 is given with its conserved first and last residue. The order of the fields is D gene, V gene, J gene, clone size, CDR3 DNA, CDR3 protein. A D gene is named only where the DNA matches it firmly. A row's size may be missing; if present it is once, few, many or a size class.

.	TRBV4-2	TRBJ2-6	.	TGTGCCAGCAGCTTCGACAGGATAACTATGAGCTCTGGGGCCAACGTCCTGACTTTC	CASSFDRITMSSGANVLTF
TRBD1	TRBV19	TRBJ1-2	.	TGTGCCAGTAGTTCCCAGGGGGATCCTAACTATGGCTACACCTTC	CASSSQGDPNYGYTF
TRBD2	TRBV5-4	TRBJ2-3	.	TGTGCCAGCAGCTTGGCCCTAGCGGGAGGTGTCACAGATACGCAGTATTTT	CASSLALAGGVTDTQYF
.	TRBV2	TRBJ2-5	.	TGTGCCAGCAGTGAGCATGTAGAGACCCAGTACTTC	CASSEHVETQYF
.	TRBV15	TRBJ1-2	.	TGTGCCACCAGCAGAGATCGGACTCCGGGGGGCTACACCTTC	CATSRDRTPGGYTF
.	TRBV27	TRBJ1-2	.	TGTGCCAGCAGTTTCCTAGACACTAACTATGGCTACACCTTC	CASSFLDTNYGYTF
.	TRBV6-5	TRBJ1-5	.	TGTGCCAGCAGTTTCCATCACGTCCCACCCGGGCTAATGCCCCAGCATTTT	CASSFHHVPPGLMPQHF
.	TRBV6-2/TRBV6-3	TRBJ2-7	.	TGTGCCAGCAGTCCGGGACCGACGAGGGAGCAGTACTTC	CASSPGPTREQYF
.	TRBV12-3/TRBV12-4	TRBJ1-4	.	TGTGCCAGCAGTTTAGCGGGACTTAATGAAAAACTGTTTTTT	CASSLAGLNEKLFF
.	TRBV29-1	TRBJ1-1	.	TGCAGCATCGGACCGGGAAGGGGCACTGAAGCTTTCTTT	CSIGPGRGTEAFF
.	TRBV20-1	TRBJ2-7	.	TGCAGTGCTAGAGGGACGGACCCTTCCTACGAGCAGTACTTC	CSARGTDPSYEQYF
.	TRBV30	TRBJ1-1	.	TGTGCCTGGATTCGACAGTTTGAAGCTTTCTTT	CAWIRQFEAFF
TRBD2	TRBV5-1	TRBJ2-1	.	TGCGCCAGCAGCTTGGCAACTAGCGGGGGGAACAATGAGCAGTTCTTC	CASSLATSGGNNEQFF
.	TRBV9	TRBJ2-2	once	TGTGCCAGCAGCGGCAGCTTCACCGGGGAGCTGTTTTTT	CASSGSFTGELFF
.	TRBV6-5	TRBJ1-1	.	TGTGCCAGCAGAGGACAGCTGATGAACACTGAAGCTTTCTTT	CASRGQLMNTEAFF
TRBD1	TRBV20-1	TRBJ2-7	.	TGCAGTGCCACAACCGCCGGGACAGGTGATCACGAGCAGTACTTC	CSATTAGTGDHEQYF
.	TRBV27	TRBJ1-2	.	TGTGCCAGCAGTTTAAGCAGGAACTATGGCTACACCTTC	CASSLSRNYGYTF
.	TRBV30	TRBJ2-5	.	TGTGCCTGGAGTCCCCCGCCAGCGGGCACGAGGCCCCAGTACTTC	CAWSPPPAGTRPQYF
TRBD2	TRBV29-1	TRBJ2-2	.	TGCAGCTCCCGGGAGGCGGGAAGCGCCGGGGAGCTGTTTTTT	CSSREAGSAGELFF
.	TRBV29-1	TRBJ2-1	.	TGCAGCTTGGGGACTTCCCTCCGTGAGCAGTTCTTC	CSLGTSLREQFF
.	TRBV25-1	TRBJ1-3	.	TGTGCCAGCAGTGCGTCCGGGGGATCTAGAAACACCATATATTTT	CASSASGGSRNTIYF
TRBD2	TRBV29-1	TRBJ2-3	.	TGCAGCGTTAGCGTCCCGGGACTAGCGGGGGGGCGGAGAGATACGCAGTATTTT	CSVSVPGLAGGRRDTQYF
TRBD2	TRBV7-9	TRBJ2-7	.	TGTGCCAGCAGCTTAGAAAGCGGGAGGGCCGACGAGCAGTACTTC	CASSLESGRADEQYF
TRBD1	TRBV2	TRBJ2-1	.	TGTGCCAGCAGTGAACAGGGACAGGCTATCAATGAGCAGTTCTTC	CASSEQGQAINEQFF
.	TRBV29-1	TRBJ2-7	.	TGCAGCGTTGGGGACGTCTACGAGCAGTACTTC	CSVGDVYEQYF
.	TRBV6-5	TRBJ2-4	.	TGTGCCAGCAGTTACGACAGTTTAGTACCCAACATTCAGTACTTC	CASSYDSLVPNIQYF
TRBD1	TRBV12-3/TRBV12-4	TRBJ2-6	.	TGTGCCAGCAGTCCGGGGACAGGGGCTCCTGGGGCCAACGTCCTGACTTTC	CASSPGTGAPGANVLTF
TRBD1	TRBV6-1	TRBJ1-2	.	TGTGCCAGCACTACAGCCCTCGGACAGGGGAGCTATGGCTACACCTTC	CASTTALGQGSYGYTF
.	TRBV9	TRBJ1-3	.	TGTGCCAGCACCTCAAGCAGGGGCGCGGGAAACACCATATATTTT	CASTSSRGAGNTIYF
TRBD2	TRBV7-3	TRBJ2-2	.	TGTGCCAGCAGCATATCTAGCGGCATGAACACCGGGGAGCTGTTTTTT	CASSISSGMNTGELFF
.	TRBV28	TRBJ1-3	.	TGTGCCAGCAGGAGAAGGCCCTCTGGAAACACCATATATTTT	CASRRRPSGNTIYF
TRBD1	TRBV12-3/TRBV12-4	TRBJ2-7	.	TGTGCCAGCACCTCCCGGGCAGGGGGTTTACTGGAGCAGTACTTC	CASTSRAGGLLEQYF
.	TRBV27	TRBJ1-1	once	TGTGCCAGCAGTTTAGAAGGGGCGTACACTGAAGCTTTCTTT	CASSLEGAYTEAFF
.	TRBV29-1	TRBJ1-2	.	TGCAGCGTTGATCCGGCCGCAGGGTGGAACTATGGCTACACCTTC	CSVDPAAGWNYGYTF
.	TRBV3-1	TRBJ1-1	.	TGTGCCAGCAGCCAAGTGGGAGGGGGAACCGCTGAAGCTTTCTTT	CASSQVGGGTAEAFF
.	TRBV3-1	TRBJ2-1	once	TGTGCCAGCACCAACAATTATGAGCAGTTCTTC	CASTNNYEQFF
TRBD2	TRBV3-1	TRBJ2-3	.	TGTGCCAGCAGCCAAGACAAGGGACTAGCGGTCAAGGGTACGCAGTATTTT	CASSQDKGLAVKGTQYF
TRBD2	TRBV12-3/TRBV12-4	TRBJ2-5	once	TGTGCCAGCAGTGCTAGCGGGGGGGGAGAGACCCAGTACTTC	CASSASGGGETQYF
.	TRBV7-2	TRBJ1-1	.	TGTGCCAGCAGCCCCCAGTTGGGGCGGGCTTTCTTT	CASSPQLGRAFF
.	TRBV7-9	TRBJ2-5	.	TGTGCCTCCGGCGGGAACCAAGAGACCCAGTACTTC	CASGGNQETQYF
.	TRBV25-1	TRBJ1-2	.	TGTGCCAGCAGTGAATCCAGTTTTGGCTACACCTTC	CASSESSFGYTF
TRBD2	TRBV3-1	TRBJ2-1	.	TGTGCCAGCAGCCAAATCGGCTTCGGGAGGAGCTCCTACAATGAGCAGTTCTTC	CASSQIGFGRSSYNEQFF
.	TRBV5-6	TRBJ1-5	few	TGTGCCAGCAGCTTGGGTACTCAGCCCCAGCATTTT	CASSLGTQPQHF